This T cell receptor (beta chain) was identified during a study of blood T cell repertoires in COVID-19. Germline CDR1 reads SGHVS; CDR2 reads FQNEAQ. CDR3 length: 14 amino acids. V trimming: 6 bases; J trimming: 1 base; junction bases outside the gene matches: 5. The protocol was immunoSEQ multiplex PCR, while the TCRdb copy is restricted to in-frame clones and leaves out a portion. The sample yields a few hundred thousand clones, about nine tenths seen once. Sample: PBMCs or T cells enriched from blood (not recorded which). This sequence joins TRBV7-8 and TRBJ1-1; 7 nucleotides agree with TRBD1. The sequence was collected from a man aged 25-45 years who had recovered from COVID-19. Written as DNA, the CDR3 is TGTGCCAGCAGGACAGGGTGGGAGAACACTGAAGCTTTCTTT. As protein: CASRTGWENTEAFF.